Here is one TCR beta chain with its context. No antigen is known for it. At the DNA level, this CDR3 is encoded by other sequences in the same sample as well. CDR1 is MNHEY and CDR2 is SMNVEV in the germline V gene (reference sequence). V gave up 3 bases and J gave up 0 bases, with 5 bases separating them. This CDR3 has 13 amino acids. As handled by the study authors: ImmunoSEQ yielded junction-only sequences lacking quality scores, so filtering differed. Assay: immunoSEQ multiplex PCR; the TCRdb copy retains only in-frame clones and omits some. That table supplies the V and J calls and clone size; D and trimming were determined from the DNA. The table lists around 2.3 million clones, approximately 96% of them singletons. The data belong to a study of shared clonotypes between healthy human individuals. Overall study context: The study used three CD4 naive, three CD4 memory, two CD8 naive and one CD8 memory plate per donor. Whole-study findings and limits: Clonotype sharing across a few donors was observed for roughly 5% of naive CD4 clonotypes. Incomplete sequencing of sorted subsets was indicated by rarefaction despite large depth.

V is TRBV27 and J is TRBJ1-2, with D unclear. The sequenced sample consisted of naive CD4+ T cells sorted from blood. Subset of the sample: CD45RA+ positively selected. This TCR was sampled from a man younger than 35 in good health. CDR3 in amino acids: CASSFRANYGYTF. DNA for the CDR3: TGTGCCAGCAGTTTTCGGGCTAACTATGGCTACACCTTC.